This TCR beta chain derives from a study of post-analysis software for immune sequencing data. Study-wide findings and caveats: With TRBV5-6, TRBV5-1 and TRBV20-1 included, about five TRBV segments were more frequent in patients than in controls.

TCR beta cDNA libraries included unique molecular identifiers. A population of about 0.9 to 10 million T cells gave rise to around 530,000 cDNA molecules. TCRdb fed the PCR reads into MiXCR, producing one record per CDR3 protein. The data show fewer than 900,000 distinct CDR3 sequences, roughly 50% seen once. V was clipped by 4 bases and J by 6 bases; unmatched bases: 7. The CDR3 has 15 residues. Germline assignment: CDR1 SGHAT and CDR2 FQNNGV. With regard to this clonotype: Its matching antigen is unknown.

The chain couples TRBV11-2 to TRBJ2-1, with 9 positions matching TRBD1. This TCR came from a girl under 18 with multiple sclerosis. The material sequenced was blood. Here the CDR3 reads CASSYRDRATNEQFF. Here the CDR3 DNA reads TGTGCCAGCAGCTACCGGGACAGGGCTACCAATGAGCAGTTCTTC.